This TCR beta chain comes out of a study of monozygotic twins with inflammatory bowel disease. This CDR3 region has 13 residues. Germline CDR1 reads SGHRS; CDR2 reads YFSETQ. TCRdb re-called the 5' RACE reads; one entry per CDR3 protein, DNA not given. The sample holds over 90,000 distinct CDR3 sequences. The source material was blood. The TCR sequence derives from a human donor with ulcerative colitis or Crohn's disease, or a healthy co-twin of an affected twin (not recorded which). The chain employs TRBV5-1 and TRBJ1-3; without DNA, the TCRdb call of TRBD1 cannot be checked. The CDR3 here is CASSLRVGDTIYF.